These T cell receptor beta chains were read from a single sample in a study of blood T cells in healthy people across ages. From the 5' RACE reads, TCRdb called clonotypes with MiXCR, one entry per CDR3 protein. The data contain about 1.6 million distinct CDR3 sequences, almost 35% of them singletons. Sequenced input: blood. The receptors come from a woman between 25 and 40 years old in good health. Both conserved end residues are part of each CDR3. A D gene is named only where the DNA matches it firmly. A clone size is listed for some rows: how often the clone was seen (once, few, many), or a class if it is expanded.

.	TRBV7-9	TRBJ2-7	TRBD2	TGTGCCAGCAGCGGGACTAGCGGGAGGGCCCCTTCCTACGAGCAGTACTTC	CASSGTSGRAPSYEQYF
.	TRBV30	TRBJ1-2	.	TGTGCCTGGTTACGAACAGGGAATAACTATGGCCACACCTTC	CAWLRTGNNYGHTF
.	TRBV6-6	TRBJ1-1	TRBD1	TGTGCCAGCAGTTTCCCACAGGGGGTTGAGAACACTGAAGCTTTCTTT	CASSFPQGVENTEAFF
once	TRBV12-3/TRBV12-4	TRBJ2-3	TRBD1	TGTGCCAGCAGCGTCGGGGACAGGGTTGACACGCAGTATTTT	CASSVGDRVDTQYF
.	TRBV5-1	TRBJ2-6	.	TGCGCCGGCAGCTTGGATGGAATCTCTGGGGCCAACGTCCTGACTTTC	CAGSLDGISGANVLTF
.	TRBV5-1	TRBJ2-5	.	TGCGCCAGCAGCTTCCCAGACGTTCTGGGGGGGACCCAGTACTTC	CASSFPDVLGGTQYF
.	TRBV4-1	TRBJ2-3	TRBD1	TGCGCCAGCAGCCCCAGGGGGTTAGCGAGGGGTATAGTAGATACGCAGTATTTT	CASSPRGLARGIVDTQYF
.	TRBV7-2	TRBJ1-1	TRBD1	TGTGCCAGCAGCGAGAGGACAGGTGATACTGAAGCTTTCTTT	CASSERTGDTEAFF
.	TRBV7-9	TRBJ1-5	.	TGCCAAACAGGGATAGGTCAGCCCCAGCATTTT	CQTGIGQPQHF
few	TRBV20-1	TRBJ2-7	.	TGCAGTGCTTCGTACGTGAAGGGCTGGAGCTCCTACGAGCAGTACTTC	CSASYVKGWSSYEQYF
many	TRBV12-3/TRBV12-4	TRBJ2-5	TRBD2	TGTGCCAGCAGTCGCAACATAGCGGGGGTTCCCCAAGAGACCCAGTACTTC	CASSRNIAGVPQETQYF
few	TRBV28	TRBJ2-1	TRBD1	TGTGCCAGCAGTCCAGGGACAGACTGGGCTGGGAATGAGCAGTTCTTC	CASSPGTDWAGNEQFF
few	TRBV6-1	TRBJ1-1	.	TGTGCCAGCAGCCGGGGACACCTCGAGAAGGACACTGAAGCTTTCTTT	CASSRGHLEKDTEAFF
.	TRBV20-1	TRBJ2-7	TRBD1	TGCAGTGCTAGTTTAGTCGGGCAGGGGGCCTACGAGCAGTACTTC	CSASLVGQGAYEQYF
.	TRBV7-8	TRBJ2-3	TRBD2	TGTGCCAGCAGCTTATTCGGGGGGGTAGCGGGGGGCACAGATACGCAGTATTTT	CASSLFGGVAGGTDTQYF
.	TRBV15	TRBJ2-3	.	TGTGCCACCAGCGAGGGGCAGGGAACAGATACGCAGTATTTT	CATSEGQGTDTQYF
.	TRBV11-2	TRBJ1-1	.	TGTGCCAGCAGCTTGGAGAGGACCACTGAAGCTTTCTTT	CASSLERTTEAFF
.	TRBV13	TRBJ2-5	.	TGTGCCAGCAGCTTAGGCGGGGGGCCAAGAAGGGAGCAGTACTTC	CASSLGGGPRREQYF
.	TRBV5-1	TRBJ2-5	.	TGCGCCAGCAGCTACGTTCAGGGGGAGACCCAGTACTTC	CASSYVQGETQYF
many	TRBV27	TRBJ2-4	.	TGTGCCAGCAGTCCCCGGGGATACGAGAACATTCAGTACTTC	CASSPRGYENIQYF
.	TRBV7-8	TRBJ2-1	.	TGTGCCAGCAGCTTTTTAGCGGAAAAATACAATGAGCAGTTCTTC	CASSFLAEKYNEQFF
few	TRBV20-1	TRBJ2-7	TRBD2	TGCAGTGCTAGAGTCTCCTCGGCGGGGGGCGAGCAGTACTTC	CSARVSSAGGEQYF
few	TRBV30	TRBJ2-3	.	TGTGCCTGGAGTTCCCCCCAGGGAGGCACAGATACGCAGTATTTT	CAWSSPQGGTDTQYF
.	TRBV6-2/TRBV6-3	TRBJ1-2	.	TGTGCCAGCAGTTACTCATGGGGTGACTATGGCTACACCTTC	CASSYSWGDYGYTF
.	TRBV10-3	TRBJ2-1	TRBD2	TGTGCCATCAGTCCCGGGACTAGCGGGGGGAAAGACAATGAGCAGTTCTTC	CAISPGTSGGKDNEQFF
few	TRBV10-3	TRBJ2-1	.	TGTGCCATCAGTGAGTCCTTCGGAGAGCAGTTCTTC	CAISESFGEQFF
few	TRBV11-2	TRBJ2-7	.	TGTGCCAGCAGCTCCGTACAGGCCAGGAACCCCTACGAGCAGTACTTC	CASSSVQARNPYEQYF
few	TRBV5-1	TRBJ2-1	TRBD2	TGCGCCAGCATGGCGGGAGGGCCAACTTTGGAGCAGTTCTTC	CASMAGGPTLEQFF
.	TRBV28	TRBJ2-1	TRBD1	TGTGCCAGCTCAATGGGACAGCAGATGTGGACCCAGTTCTTC	CASSMGQQMWTQFF
.	TRBV7-9	TRBJ2-3	TRBD2	TGTGCCAGCAGCTTATTGTCCCTAGCGGGGAGCACAGATACGCAGTATTTT	CASSLLSLAGSTDTQYF
.	TRBV20-1	TRBJ1-5	.	TGCAGTGCTAGGGAGTCGGGACAAAGGCGCAATCAGCCCCAGCATTTT	CSARESGQRRNQPQHF
few	TRBV7-2	TRBJ1-2	TRBD1	TGTGCCAGCAGCGAGGACAGGGGTTCTTACTATGGCTACACCTTC	CASSEDRGSYYGYTF
.	TRBV18	TRBJ2-1	.	TGTGCCAGCTCACCTGGCATGACAAGACGCCACAATGAGCAGTGCTTC	CASSPGMTRRHNEQCF
many	TRBV5-1	TRBJ2-6	.	TGCGCCAGCACCGACTCCTCTGGGGCCAACGTCCTGACTTTC	CASTDSSGANVLTF
.	TRBV20-1	TRBJ2-5	TRBD1	TGCAGTGTTCCAGCAAATACAGGGGGAGAGACCCAGTACTTC	CSVPANTGGETQYF
few	TRBV6-1	TRBJ2-7	TRBD2	TGTGCCAGCAGGACCGGGACTAGCGAAACCTACGAGCAGTACTTC	CASRTGTSETYEQYF
many	TRBV29-1	TRBJ2-6	.	TGCAGCGTTGTTGGGGGCGCCGGGGCCAACGTCCTGACTTTC	CSVVGGAGANVLTF
.	TRBV29-1	TRBJ2-1	.	TGCAGCGTTGAGGGCTCCCGGGCTCCCCTGTTCTTC	CSVEGSRAPLFF
.	TRBV5-1	TRBJ1-5	.	TGCGCCAGCAGCGCCCTAGGGGGGGTAGATCAGCCCCAGCATTTT	CASSALGGVDQPQHF
few	TRBV10-3	TRBJ1-2	TRBD1	TGTGCCATCAGTCCTGGCAGGGGGACCTATGGCTACACCTTC	CAISPGRGTYGYTF
few	TRBV5-6	TRBJ1-1	TRBD1	TGTGCCAGCAGCTTGGGTACAGGGGGTTTGAACACTGAAGCTTTCTTT	CASSLGTGGLNTEAFF
.	TRBV5-1	TRBJ1-2	.	TGCGCCAGCAGCGTCCAGGGTGGAGAAAACTATGGCTACACCTTC	CASSVQGGENYGYTF
.	TRBV10-3	TRBJ2-7	.	TGTGTCATCAGTGTGGGGGGTTTGGACGAGCAGTACTTC	CVISVGGLDEQYF
few	TRBV30	TRBJ1-2	.	TGTGCCTGGAGTAAGGGGACCTTCTATGGCTACACCTTC	CAWSKGTFYGYTF
.	TRBV20-1	TRBJ2-7	.	TGCAGTGCTATTCACCCGAAATCCTACGAGCAGTACTTC	CSAIHPKSYEQYF
.	TRBV29-1	TRBJ1-1	TRBD1	TGCAGCGTCCGTGGACAGGGGGCGGATTGGAACACTGAAGCTTTCTTT	CSVRGQGADWNTEAFF
few	TRBV21-1	TRBJ2-4	.	TGTGCCAGCAGCATCCGACGGTCGCTAGCCAAAAACATTCAGTACTTC	CASSIRRSLAKNIQYF
once	TRBV5-6	TRBJ2-1	.	TGTGCCAGCAGCTTGGCCTCGGCTGGGCAGTTCTTC	CASSLASAGQFF
.	TRBV7-8	TRBJ1-1	.	TGTGCCAGCAGCCAACCTGGGAGGGAAGCTTTCTTT	CASSQPGREAFF
few	TRBV27	TRBJ2-5	.	TGTGCCAGCAGTCGACAGGAACAAGAGACCCAGTACTTC	CASSRQEQETQYF
.	TRBV5-1	TRBJ2-7	TRBD1	TGCGCCAGCAGCTTTCTGGGACAGGGTTGCTACGAGCAGTACTTC	CASSFLGQGCYEQYF